The clone carrying this TCR beta chain was seen only a few times. Antigen unknown. Germline-derived CDR1 and CDR2 are LNHDA and SQIVND (reference sequence). J was trimmed by 5 bases and V by 5 bases; bases with no gene match: 15. The CDR3 has 17 amino acids. This entry belongs to a study of post-analysis software for immune sequencing data. Points from the study as a whole: Higher frequency in patients than in controls was seen for about five TRBV segments, with TRBV5-6, TRBV5-1 and TRBV20-1 among them.

cDNA libraries of TCR beta carried unique molecular identifiers. One entry per CDR3 protein results from TCRdb running MiXCR on the PCR reads. The data show about 770,000 distinct CDR3 sequences, 46% seen once. The TCR originated in a girl between 10 and 17 years old with multiple sclerosis. The J gene is TRBJ1-1, the V gene TRBV19, with 9 bases lining up with TRBD1. The specimen was blood. This chain's CDR3 is CASSHGGTGRRFTEAFF. The CDR3 coding sequence is TGTGCCAGTAGTCATGGAGGGACAGGGCGAAGGTTTACTGAAGCTTTCTTT.